Here is one T cell receptor (beta chain) with its context. The CDR3 spans 16 residues. CDR1 is LGHNA, CDR2 YSLEER, per germline. The V gene lost 3 bases and the J gene lost 0 bases, with 14 bases spanning the gap. Original analysis: It was from reference gene primer amplification that nucleated cell counts were estimated. The protocol was immunoSEQ multiplex PCR, while the TCRdb copy is restricted to in-frame clones and leaves out a portion. V, J and clone size derive from that table, while D and trimming were established from the DNA sequence. Seen here are around 76,000 clones, roughly 89% observed once, and the top ten hold under 6.5%. The data are from a study of blood T cell repertoires in COVID-19. Looking at the study overall: Acute and convalescent COVID-19 specimens originated in the United States, Italy and Spain. PBMCs, B-cell-depleted T cells, or T cells were the source of the cDNA or gDNA that made up the material.

This chain links TRBV4-3 with TRBJ1-1; tentative D call: TRBD1 (6 bases). The sample was peripheral blood. The receptor was derived from a human donor in a cohort sampled during active COVID-19. Written as DNA, the CDR3 is TGCGCCAGCAGCCAGGGGGCTACATTAATGAACACTGAAGCTTTCTTT. Translation gives CASSQGATLMNTEAFF.